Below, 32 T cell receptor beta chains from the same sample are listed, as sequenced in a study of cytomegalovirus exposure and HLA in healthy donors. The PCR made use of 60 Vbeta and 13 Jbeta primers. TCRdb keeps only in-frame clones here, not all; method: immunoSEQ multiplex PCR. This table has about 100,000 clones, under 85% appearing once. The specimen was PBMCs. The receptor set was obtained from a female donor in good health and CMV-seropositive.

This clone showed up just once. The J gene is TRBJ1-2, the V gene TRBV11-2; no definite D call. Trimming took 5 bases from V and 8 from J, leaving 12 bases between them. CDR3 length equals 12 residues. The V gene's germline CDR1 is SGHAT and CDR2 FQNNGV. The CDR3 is CASSHRSGGYTF. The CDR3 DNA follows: TGTGCCAGCAGCCATCGATCGGGGGGCTACACCTTC.

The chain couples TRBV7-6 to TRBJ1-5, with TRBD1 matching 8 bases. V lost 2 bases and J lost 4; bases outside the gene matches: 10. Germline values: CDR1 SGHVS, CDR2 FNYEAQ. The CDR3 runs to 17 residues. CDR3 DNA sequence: TGTGCCAGCAGCTTACGGCAGGGACAGGAGGCGAATCAGCCCCAGCATTTT. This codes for CASSLRQGQEANQPQHF. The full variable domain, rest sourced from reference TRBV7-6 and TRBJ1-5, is GAGVSQSPRYKVTKRGQDVALRCDPISGHVSLYWYRQALGQGPEFLTYFNYEAQQDKSGLPNDRFSAERPEGSISTLTIQRTEQRDSAMYRCASSLRQGQEANQPQHFGDGTRLSIL.

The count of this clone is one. The CDR3 DNA reads as TGTGCCAGCAGTTTACAAGTAGCAGATACGCAGTATTTT. As protein: CASSLQVADTQYF. The genes are TRBV27 and TRBJ2-3, with unresolved D. V lost 2 bases and J lost 4, with 7 bases in between. Germline V CDR1 and CDR2: MNHEY, SMNVEV (reference sequence). The CDR3 spans 13 residues.

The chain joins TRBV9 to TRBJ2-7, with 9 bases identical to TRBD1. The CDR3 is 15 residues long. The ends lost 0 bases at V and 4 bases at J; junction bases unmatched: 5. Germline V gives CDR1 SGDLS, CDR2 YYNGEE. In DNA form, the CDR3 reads TGTGCCAGCAGCGTAGGCCACAGGGGGCTTTACGAGCAGTACTTC. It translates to CASSVGHRGLYEQYF.

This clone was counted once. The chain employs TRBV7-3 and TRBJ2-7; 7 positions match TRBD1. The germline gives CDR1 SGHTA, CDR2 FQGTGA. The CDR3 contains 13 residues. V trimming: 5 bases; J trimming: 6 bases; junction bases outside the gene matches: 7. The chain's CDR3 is CASSIDRDAEQYF. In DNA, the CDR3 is TGTGCCAGCAGCATAGACAGGGACGCCGAGCAGTACTTC.

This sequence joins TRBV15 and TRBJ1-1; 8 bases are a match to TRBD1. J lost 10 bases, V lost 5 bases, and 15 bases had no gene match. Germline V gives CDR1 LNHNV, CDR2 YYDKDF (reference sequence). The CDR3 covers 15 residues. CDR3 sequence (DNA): TGTGCCACCAGCCTTACGCAGGGGGCGCGGGGGGGAGCTTTCTTT. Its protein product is CATSLTQGARGGAFF.

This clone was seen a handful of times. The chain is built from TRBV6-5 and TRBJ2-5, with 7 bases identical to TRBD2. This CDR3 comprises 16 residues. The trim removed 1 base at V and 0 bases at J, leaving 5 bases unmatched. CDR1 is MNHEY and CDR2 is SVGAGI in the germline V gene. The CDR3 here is CASSYYPGGNQETQYF. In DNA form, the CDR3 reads TGTGCCAGCAGTTACTATCCGGGAGGAAACCAAGAGACCCAGTACTTC.

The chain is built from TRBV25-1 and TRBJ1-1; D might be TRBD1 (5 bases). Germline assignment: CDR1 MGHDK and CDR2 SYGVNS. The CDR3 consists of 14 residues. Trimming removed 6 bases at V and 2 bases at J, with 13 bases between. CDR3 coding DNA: TGTGCCAGCAGCAACTCAAGGGGAAACACTGAAGCTTTCTTT. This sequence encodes CASSNSRGNTEAFF.

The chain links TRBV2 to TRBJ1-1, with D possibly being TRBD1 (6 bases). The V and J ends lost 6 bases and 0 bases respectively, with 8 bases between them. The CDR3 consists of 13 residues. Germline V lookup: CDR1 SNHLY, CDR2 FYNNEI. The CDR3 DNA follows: TGTGCCAGCAGAACAGGGCTGAACACTGAAGCTTTCTTT. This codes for CASRTGLNTEAFF. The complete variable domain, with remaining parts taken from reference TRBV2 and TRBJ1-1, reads EPEVTQTPSHQVTQMGQEVILRCVPISNHLYFYWYRQILGQKVEFLVSFYNNEISEKSEIFDDQFSVERPDGSNFTLKIRSTKLEDSAMYFCASRTGLNTEAFFGQGTRLTVV.

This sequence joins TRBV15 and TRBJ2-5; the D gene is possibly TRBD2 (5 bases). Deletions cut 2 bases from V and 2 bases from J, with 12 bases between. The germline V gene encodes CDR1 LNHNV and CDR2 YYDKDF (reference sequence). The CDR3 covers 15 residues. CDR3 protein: CATSRFGAVQETQYF. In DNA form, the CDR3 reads TGTGCCACCAGCAGATTTGGAGCGGTGCAAGAGACCCAGTACTTC.

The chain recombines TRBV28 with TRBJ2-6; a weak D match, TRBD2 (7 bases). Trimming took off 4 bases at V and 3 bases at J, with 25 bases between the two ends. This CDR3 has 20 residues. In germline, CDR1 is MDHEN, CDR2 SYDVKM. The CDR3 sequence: CASSSPGGTGMGGGANVLTF. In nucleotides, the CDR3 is TGTGCCAGCAGTTCACCGGGGGGAACAGGGATGGGCGGTGGGGCCAACGTCCTGACTTTC.

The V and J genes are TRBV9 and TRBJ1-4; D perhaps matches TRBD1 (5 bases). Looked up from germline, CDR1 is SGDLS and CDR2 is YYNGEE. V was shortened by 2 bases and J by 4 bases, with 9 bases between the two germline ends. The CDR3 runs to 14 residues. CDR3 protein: CASSVRQYNEKLFF. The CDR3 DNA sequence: TGTGCCAGCAGCGTCAGACAGTATAATGAAAAACTGTTTTTT.

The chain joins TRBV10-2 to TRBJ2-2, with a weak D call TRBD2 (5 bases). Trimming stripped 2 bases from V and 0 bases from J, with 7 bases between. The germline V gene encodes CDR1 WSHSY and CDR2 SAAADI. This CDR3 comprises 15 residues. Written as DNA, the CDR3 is TGCGCCAGCAGTGAGACACTAGCGAACACCGGGGAGCTGTTTTTT. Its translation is CASSETLANTGELFF.

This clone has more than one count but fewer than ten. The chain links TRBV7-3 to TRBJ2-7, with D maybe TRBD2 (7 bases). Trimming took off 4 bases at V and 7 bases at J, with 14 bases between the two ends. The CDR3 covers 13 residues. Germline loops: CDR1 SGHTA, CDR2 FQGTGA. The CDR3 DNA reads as TGTGCCAGCAGCTGGGGGGGCCCCGGAGAGCAGTACTTC. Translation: CASSWGGPGEQYF.

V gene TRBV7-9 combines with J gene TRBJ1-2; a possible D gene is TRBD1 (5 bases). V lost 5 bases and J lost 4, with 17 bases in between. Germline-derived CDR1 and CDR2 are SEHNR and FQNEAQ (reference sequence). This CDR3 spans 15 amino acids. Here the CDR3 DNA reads TGTGCCAGCAGCACCAAGGGGCAAGCCCTCTATGGCTACACCTTC. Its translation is CASSTKGQALYGYTF.

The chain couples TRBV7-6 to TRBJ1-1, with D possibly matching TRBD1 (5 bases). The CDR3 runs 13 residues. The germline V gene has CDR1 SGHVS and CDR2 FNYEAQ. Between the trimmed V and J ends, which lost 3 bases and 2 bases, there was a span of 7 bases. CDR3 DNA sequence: TGTGCCAGCAGCTTCCGGACAAACACTGAAGCTTTCTTT. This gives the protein CASSFRTNTEAFF.

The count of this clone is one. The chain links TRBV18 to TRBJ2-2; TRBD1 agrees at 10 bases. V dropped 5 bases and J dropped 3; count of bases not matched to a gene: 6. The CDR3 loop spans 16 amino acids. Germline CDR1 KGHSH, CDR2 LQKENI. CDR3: CASSAGQGFDTGELFF. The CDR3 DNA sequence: TGTGCCAGCTCAGCGGGACAGGGGTTTGACACCGGGGAGCTGTTTTTT.

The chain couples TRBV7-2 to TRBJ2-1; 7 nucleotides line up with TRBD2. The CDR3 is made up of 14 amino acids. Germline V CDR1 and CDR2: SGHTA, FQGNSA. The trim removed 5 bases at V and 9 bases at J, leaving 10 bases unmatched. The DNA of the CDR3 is TGTGCCAGCAGCCAGTCTTACTGGGGGGGTGAGCAGTTCTTC. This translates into CASSQSYWGGEQFF.

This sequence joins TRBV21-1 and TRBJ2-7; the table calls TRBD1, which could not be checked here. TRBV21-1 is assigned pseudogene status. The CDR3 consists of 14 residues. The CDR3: CASSTETVSYEQYF. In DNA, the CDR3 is TGTGCCAGCAGCACCGAGACAGTTTCCTACGAGCAGTACTTC.

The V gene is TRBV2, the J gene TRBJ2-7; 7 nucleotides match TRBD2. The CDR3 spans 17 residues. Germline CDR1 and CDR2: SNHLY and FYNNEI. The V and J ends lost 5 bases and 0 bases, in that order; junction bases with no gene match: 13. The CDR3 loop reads CASSRGAGERSSYEQYF. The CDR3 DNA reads TGTGCCAGCAGTCGGGGTGCGGGAGAACGGAGCTCCTACGAGCAGTACTTC.

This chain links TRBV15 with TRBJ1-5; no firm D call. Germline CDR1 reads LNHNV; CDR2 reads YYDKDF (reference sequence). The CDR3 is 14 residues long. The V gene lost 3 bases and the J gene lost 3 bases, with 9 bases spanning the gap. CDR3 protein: CATSSEPVNQPQHF. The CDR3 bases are TGTGCCACCAGCAGCGAACCGGTCAATCAGCCCCAGCATTTT.

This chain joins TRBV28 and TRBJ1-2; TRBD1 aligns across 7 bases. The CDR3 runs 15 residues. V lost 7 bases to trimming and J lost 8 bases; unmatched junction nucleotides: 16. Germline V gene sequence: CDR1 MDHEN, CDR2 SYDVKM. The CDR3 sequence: CASTMRQGGMRGYTF. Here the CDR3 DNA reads TGTGCCAGCACCATGAGACAGGGAGGTATGAGGGGCTACACCTTC.

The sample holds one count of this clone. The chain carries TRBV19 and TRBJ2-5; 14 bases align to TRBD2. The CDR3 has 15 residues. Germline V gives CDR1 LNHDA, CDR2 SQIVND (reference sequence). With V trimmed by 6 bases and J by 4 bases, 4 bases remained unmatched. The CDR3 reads CASRGLAGGRETQYF. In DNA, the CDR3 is TGTGCCAGTAGAGGACTAGCGGGAGGCCGAGAGACCCAGTACTTC.

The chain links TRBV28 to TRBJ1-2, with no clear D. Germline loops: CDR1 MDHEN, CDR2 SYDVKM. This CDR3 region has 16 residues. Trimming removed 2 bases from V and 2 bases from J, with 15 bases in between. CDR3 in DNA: TGTGCCAGCAGTTTACAAACAAAGACAAGGAACTATGGCTACACCTTC. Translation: CASSLQTKTRNYGYTF.

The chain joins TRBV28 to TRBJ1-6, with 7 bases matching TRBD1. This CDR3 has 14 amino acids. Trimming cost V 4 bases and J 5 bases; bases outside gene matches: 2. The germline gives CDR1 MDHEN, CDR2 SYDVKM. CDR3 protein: CASSSTGNNSPLHF. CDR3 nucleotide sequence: TGTGCCAGCAGTTCGACAGGGAATAATTCACCCCTCCACTTT.

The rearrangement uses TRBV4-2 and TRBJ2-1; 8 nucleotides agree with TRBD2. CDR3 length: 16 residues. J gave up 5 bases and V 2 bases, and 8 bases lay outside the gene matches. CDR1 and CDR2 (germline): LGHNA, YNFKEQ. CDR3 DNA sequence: TGTGCCAGCAGCCAATCTCCTAGCGGGCCTGACAATGAGCAGTTCTTC. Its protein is CASSQSPSGPDNEQFF.

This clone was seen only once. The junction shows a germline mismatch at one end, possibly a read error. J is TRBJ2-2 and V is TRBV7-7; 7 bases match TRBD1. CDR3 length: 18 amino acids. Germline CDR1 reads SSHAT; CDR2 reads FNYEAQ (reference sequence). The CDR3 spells CASSLRQGQAGNTGELFF. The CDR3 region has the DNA TGTGCTAGCAGCTTACGCCAAGGACAGGCAGGGAACACCGGGGAGCTGTTTTTT.

CDR3 DNA: TGCGCCAGCAGCCACAAGACAGATACGCAGTATTTT. It codes for CASSHKTDTQYF. The rearrangement links TRBV5-1 to TRBJ2-3; D uncertain. This CDR3 has 12 amino acids. Trimming cost V 4 bases and J 3 bases, with 6 bases left between them. Germline V CDR1 and CDR2: SGHRS, YFSETQ.

The CDR3 nucleotides are TGTGCCAGCAGGAGTTCGGACAGTAACTATGGCTACACCTTC. Its protein product is CASRSSDSNYGYTF. The rearrangement joins TRBV27 to TRBJ1-2, with D possibly TRBD1 on 6 matching bases. Trimming stripped 6 bases from V and 1 base from J, with 12 bases between. This CDR3 is 14 amino acids long. Germline loops: CDR1 MNHEY, CDR2 SMNVEV (reference sequence).

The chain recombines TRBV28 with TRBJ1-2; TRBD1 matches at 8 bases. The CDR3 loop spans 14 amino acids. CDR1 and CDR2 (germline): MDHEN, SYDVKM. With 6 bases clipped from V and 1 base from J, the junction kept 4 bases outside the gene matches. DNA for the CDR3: TGTGCCAGCAGGGGGGACAGGAGTAACTATGGCTACACCTTC. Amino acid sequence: CASRGDRSNYGYTF.

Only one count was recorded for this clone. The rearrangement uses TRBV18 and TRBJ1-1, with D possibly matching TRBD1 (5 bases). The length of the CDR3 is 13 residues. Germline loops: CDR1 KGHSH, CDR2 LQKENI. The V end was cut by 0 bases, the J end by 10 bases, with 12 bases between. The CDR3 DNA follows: TGTGCCAGCTCACCACCGAACCTGGGGGGAGCTTTCTTT. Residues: CASSPPNLGGAFF.

The CDR3 region has the DNA TGTGCCAGCAGGTCGGGACTTTCAGCCAGGGAGCAGTACTTC. It translates to CASRSGLSAREQYF. V usage is TRBV2 and J usage is TRBJ2-7, with D perhaps TRBD2 (6 bases). Germline lookup yields CDR1 SNHLY and CDR2 FYNNEI. Trimming took 6 bases from V and 7 from J, leaving 19 bases between them. The CDR3 has 14 residues. Full variable domain (missing parts from reference TRBV2 and TRBJ2-7): EPEVTQTPSHQVTQMGQEVILRCVPISNHLYFYWYRQILGQKVEFLVSFYNNEISEKSEIFDDQFSVERPDGSNFTLKIRSTKLEDSAMYFCASRSGLSAREQYFGPGTRLTVT.